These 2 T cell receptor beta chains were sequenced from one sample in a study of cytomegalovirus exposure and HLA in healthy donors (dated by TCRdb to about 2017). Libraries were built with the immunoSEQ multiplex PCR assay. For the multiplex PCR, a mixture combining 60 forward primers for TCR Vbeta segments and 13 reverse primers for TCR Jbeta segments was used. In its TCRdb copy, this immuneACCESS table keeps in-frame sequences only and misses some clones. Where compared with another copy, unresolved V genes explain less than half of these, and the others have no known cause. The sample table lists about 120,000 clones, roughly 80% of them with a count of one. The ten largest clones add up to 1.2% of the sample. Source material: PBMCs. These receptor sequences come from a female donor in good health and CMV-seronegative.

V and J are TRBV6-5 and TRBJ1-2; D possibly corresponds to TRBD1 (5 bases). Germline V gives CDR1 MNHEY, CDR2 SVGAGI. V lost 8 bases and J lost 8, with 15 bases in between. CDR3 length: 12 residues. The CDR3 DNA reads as TGTGCCAGCGGGCCAGGGCTTCGGGGCTACACCTTC. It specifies CASGPGLRGYTF.

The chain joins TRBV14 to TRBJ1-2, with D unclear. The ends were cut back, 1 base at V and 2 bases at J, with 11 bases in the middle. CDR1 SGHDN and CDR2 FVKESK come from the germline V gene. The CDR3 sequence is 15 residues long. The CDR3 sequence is CASSQGRRSNYGYTF. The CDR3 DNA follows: TGTGCCAGCAGCCAAGGACGCAGGTCCAACTATGGCTACACCTTC. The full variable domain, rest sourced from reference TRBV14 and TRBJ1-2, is EAGVTQFPSHSVIEKGQTVTLRCDPISGHDNLYWYRRVMGKEIKFLLHFVKESKQDESGMPNNRFLAERTGGTYSTLKVQPAELEDSGVYFCASSQGRRSNYGYTFGSGTRLTVV.